This T cell receptor (beta chain) is drawn from a study of Graves' ophthalmopathy and Graves' hyperthyroidism. The CDR3 is 14 residues long. From germline, CDR1 is MNHEY and CDR2 SVGAGI. Trimming stripped 4 bases from V and 0 bases from J, with 9 bases between. Amplified material comprised TCR beta CDR3 regions derived from RNA transcripts. First-round RT-PCR with HTBI primers preceded a second-round multiplex PCR. One entry per CDR3 protein results from TCRdb running MiXCR on the multiplex PCR reads. The table lists 400,000 to 500,000 distinct CDR3 sequences, about 21% of them singletons. Aged 18 to 65, the patients with hyperthyroidism had under 2 months' duration and were newly diagnosed.

This receptor was obtained from a woman aged 18 to 35 with stable Graves' hyperthyroidism. The sample comprised peripheral blood. The chain uses TRBV6-5 and TRBJ1-2, with D unclear. In nucleotides, the CDR3 is TGTGCCAGCAGTTTGGGCGGAACTAACTATGGCTACACCTTC. Translation gives CASSLGGTNYGYTF.